This T cell receptor (beta chain) was captured by sequencing in a study of identical twins. Whole-study findings and limits: Compared with unrelated sharing, twin-shared out-of-frame alpha sequences had more low-probability sequences.

A universal primer site came from template switching; cDNA carried unique molecular identifiers. Via MiXCR, TCRdb re-called the 5' RACE reads, giving one row per CDR3 protein. The sample shows hundreds of thousands of distinct CDR3 sequences, 7.5% of them seen only once. At least ten counts were recorded for this clonotype. Its antigen remains unidentified. After removal of 0 bases from V and 4 bases from J, the junction contained 3 bases not matched to a gene. Germline loops: CDR1 DFQATT, CDR2 SNEGSKA (reference sequence). The CDR3 is made up of 15 amino acids. In addition, the sample was reused for a study of yellow fever vaccine responses in identical twins. As reported in that work: Reportedly, twins showed a vaccine T cell response that looked partly convergent and partly personalized.

Sequenced: memory (CD45RO+) T cells sorted from blood. The gene calls are TRBV20-1 and TRBJ2-1; TRBD2 matches 10 bases. The receptor comes from a young woman in good health. This chain's CDR3 is CSARESGGAYNEQFF. In DNA, the CDR3 is TGCAGTGCTAGAGAGAGCGGGGGGGCTTACAATGAGCAGTTCTTC.